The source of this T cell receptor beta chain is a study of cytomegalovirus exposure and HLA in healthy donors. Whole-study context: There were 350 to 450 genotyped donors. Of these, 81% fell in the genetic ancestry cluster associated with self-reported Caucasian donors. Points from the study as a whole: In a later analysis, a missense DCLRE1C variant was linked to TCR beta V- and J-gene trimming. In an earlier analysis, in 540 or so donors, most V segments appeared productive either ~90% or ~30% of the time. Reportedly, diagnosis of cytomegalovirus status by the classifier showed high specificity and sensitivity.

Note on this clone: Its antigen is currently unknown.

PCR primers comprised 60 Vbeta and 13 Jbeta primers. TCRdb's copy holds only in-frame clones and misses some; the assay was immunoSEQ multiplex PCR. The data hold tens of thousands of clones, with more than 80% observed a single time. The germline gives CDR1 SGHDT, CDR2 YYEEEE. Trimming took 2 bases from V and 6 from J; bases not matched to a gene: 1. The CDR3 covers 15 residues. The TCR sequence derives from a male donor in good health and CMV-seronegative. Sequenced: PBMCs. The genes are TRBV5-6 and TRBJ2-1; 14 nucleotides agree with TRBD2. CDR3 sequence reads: CASSFGTSGSNEQFF. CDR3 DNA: TGTGCCAGCAGCTTTGGGACTAGCGGGAGCAATGAGCAGTTCTTC.